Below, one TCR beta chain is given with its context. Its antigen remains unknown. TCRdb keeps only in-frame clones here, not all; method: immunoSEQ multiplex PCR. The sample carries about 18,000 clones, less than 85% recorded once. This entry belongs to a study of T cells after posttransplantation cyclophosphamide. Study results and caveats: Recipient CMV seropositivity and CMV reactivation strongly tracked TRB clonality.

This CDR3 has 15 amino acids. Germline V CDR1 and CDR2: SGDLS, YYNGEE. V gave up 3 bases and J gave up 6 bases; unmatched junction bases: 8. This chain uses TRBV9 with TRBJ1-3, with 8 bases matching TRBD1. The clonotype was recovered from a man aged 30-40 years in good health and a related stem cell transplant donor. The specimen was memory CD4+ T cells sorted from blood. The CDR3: CASSGGAGGENTIYF. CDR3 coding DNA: TGTGCCAGCAGCGGGGGGGCAGGGGGCGAAAACACCATATATTTT. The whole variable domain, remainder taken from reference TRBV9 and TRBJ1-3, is DSGVTQTPKHLITATGQRVTLRCSPRSGDLSVYWYQQSLDQGLQFLIQYYNGEERAKGNILERFSAQQFPDLHSELNLSSLELGDSALYFCASSGGAGGENTIYFGEGSWLTVV.